The 31 T cell receptor beta chains in this list originate from one sample, sequenced in a study of blood T cell repertoires in COVID-19. Assay: immunoSEQ multiplex PCR; the TCRdb copy retains only in-frame clones and omits some. Of about 210,000 clones listed, 80% to 85% are singletons. The sample consisted of PBMCs or T cells enriched from blood (not recorded which). Every receptor here comes from a woman aged 45-60 years with acute COVID-19.

The chain combines TRBV7-9 with TRBJ2-3, with 14 bases aligning to TRBD2. The J segment lost 8 bases and the V segment lost 5 bases, leaving 9 bases of the junction unmatched. The CDR3 length is 16 residues. Germline-derived CDR1 and CDR2 are SEHNR and FQNEAQ (reference sequence). DNA of the CDR3: TGTGCCAGCAGCGCGACCGGGACTAGCGGGAGTGGTACGCAGTATTTT. Its translation is CASSATGTSGSGTQYF.

The chain employs TRBV7-8 and TRBJ2-5; 11 bases map to TRBD2. The V and J ends lost 5 bases and 5 bases, in that order; junction bases with no gene match: 4. Per the germline V gene, CDR1 is SGHVS and CDR2 is FQNEAQ. This CDR3 has 14 residues. CDR3 in DNA: TGTGCCAGCAGCCTTAGCGGGGGGGCTGAGACCCAGTACTTC. It encodes CASSLSGGAETQYF. Looking up the rest from reference TRBV7-8 and TRBJ2-5 gives the full variable domain: GAGVSQSPRYKVAKRGQDVALRCDPISGHVSLFWYQQALGQGPEFLTYFQNEAQLDKSGLPSDRFFAERPEGSVSTLKIQRTQQEDSAVYLCASSLSGGAETQYFGPGTRLLVL.

This clone turned up a few times. The rearrangement joins TRBV12-3 or TRBV12-4 to TRBJ2-7; D is ambiguous. The CDR3 spans 12 residues. Trimming left V 3 bases short and J 4 bases short, with 7 bases between. CDR3 bases: TGTGCCAGCAGTTTGCGGCAGTACGAGCAGTACTTC. It yields the protein CASSLRQYEQYF.

The chain joins TRBV5-1 to TRBJ2-1; TRBD1 is a possible D gene (6 bases). The CDR3 loop spans 14 amino acids. Trimming cost V 2 bases and J 3 bases, with 9 bases left between them. Germline V CDR1 and CDR2: SGHRS, YFSETQ. The CDR3 reads CASSFRGGYNEQFF. In DNA form, the CDR3 reads TGCGCCAGCAGCTTCAGAGGGGGCTACAATGAGCAGTTCTTC.

The chain employs TRBV7-2 and TRBJ2-7; 13 bases fit TRBD2. The CDR3 extends over 14 amino acids. V dropped 5 bases and J dropped 4; count of bases not matched to a gene: 2. Germline CDR1 and CDR2: SGHTA and FQGNSA. DNA for the CDR3: TGTGCCAGCAGCCGGGGACTAGCGGGATACGAGCAGTACTTC. It is translated as CASSRGLAGYEQYF.

The chain recombines TRBV29-1 with TRBJ1-5; TRBD1 matches 8 bases. Germline V gene data show CDR1 as SQVTM and CDR2 as ANQGSEA. This CDR3 contains 14 residues. The V gene end was trimmed by 6 bases and the J gene end by 2 bases; junction bases not matched to a gene: 6. The CDR3 region is CSVMTGVGNQPQHF. The CDR3 nucleotides are TGCAGCGTCATGACAGGGGTCGGCAATCAGCCCCAGCATTTT.

The chain carries TRBV29-1 and TRBJ1-1, with a tentative D call TRBD1 (6 bases). The V end lost 7 bases, the J end lost 1 base, and 10 bases lay between the germline ends. This CDR3 region has 12 residues. Germline CDR1 is SQVTM and CDR2 is ANQGSEA. For the CDR3, the DNA is TGCAGCGGCTTGACAGGGAACACTGAAGCTTTCTTT. It translates to CSGLTGNTEAFF.

J is TRBJ2-1 and V is TRBV19; TRBD1 agrees at 7 bases. The germline V gene has CDR1 LNHDA and CDR2 SQIVND (reference sequence). J gave up 9 bases and V 5 bases, and 13 bases lay outside the gene matches. This CDR3 region has 15 residues. The CDR3 sequence: CASSALDRVFGEQFF. CDR3 nucleotide sequence: TGTGCCAGTAGTGCGTTAGACAGGGTGTTCGGTGAGCAGTTCTTC.

The chain couples TRBV7-6 to TRBJ2-2; D perhaps matches TRBD2 (6 bases). The CDR3 is 15 residues long. The germline V and J ends were trimmed by 1 base and 4 bases, with 10 bases remaining between them. Germline-derived CDR1 and CDR2 are SGHVS and FNYEAQ. The CDR3 nucleotides read TGTGCCAGCAGCTTAGGGCCCGGGGGCACCGGGGAGCTGTTTTTT. Its translation: CASSLGPGGTGELFF.

The gene calls are TRBV28 and TRBJ2-2, with a possible D match to TRBD1 (5 bases). V dropped 6 bases and J dropped 5 bases, with 10 bases sitting between them. This CDR3 contains 13 residues. From germline, CDR1 is MDHEN and CDR2 SYDVKM. The CDR3 protein is CASSRASTGELFF. CDR3 nucleotide sequence: TGTGCCAGCAGCAGGGCATCGACCGGGGAGCTGTTTTTT.

This chain links TRBV7-2 with TRBJ2-7; 10 bases map to TRBD1. V lost 6 bases, J lost 5 bases, and 7 bases stayed unmatched. CDR1 and CDR2 from the germline V gene are SGHTA and FQGNSA. The CDR3 length is 14 residues. CDR3 sequence: CASRQTGGQNEQYF. The CDR3 coding sequence is TGTGCCAGCAGACAGACAGGGGGCCAGAACGAGCAGTACTTC.

There are a few counts of this clone. The chain has TRBV11-3 and TRBJ2-1, with D possibly TRBD1 on 6 matching bases. V shed 5 bases and J shed 1 base, with 12 bases lying between them. In germline, CDR1 is SGHNT, CDR2 YENEEA. The length of the CDR3 is 15 residues. CDR3 DNA: TGTGCCAGCAGCCAGGGGTCCCCTTCCTACAATGAGCAGTTCTTC. It is translated as CASSQGSPSYNEQFF.

The chain joins TRBV7-9 to TRBJ1-1, with 9 bases lining up with TRBD1. Germline CDR1 SEHNR, CDR2 FQNEAQ (reference sequence). CDR3 size: 15 residues. Germline trimming cut 6 bases from V and 8 bases from J; bases unmatched to any gene: 13. CDR3 nucleotides: TGTGCCAGCAGATTTCACGGGACAGGGAGTGCGGAAGCTTTCTTT. It is translated as CASRFHGTGSAEAFF.

V gene TRBV6-2 or TRBV6-3 combines with J gene TRBJ1-5; no clear D gene. Germline lookup yields CDR1 MNHEY and CDR2 SVGEGT. The V end lost 4 bases, the J end lost 0 bases, and 13 bases lay between the germline ends. The CDR3 length is 16 residues. This CDR3 is CASSSTDSYSNQPQHF. The CDR3 nucleotides read TGTGCCAGCAGTTCCACGGACTCATATAGCAATCAGCCCCAGCATTTT.

The chain links TRBV5-8 to TRBJ2-1; 11 nucleotides match TRBD2. This CDR3 is built from 20 residues. CDR1 is SGHTS, CDR2 YDEGEE, per germline. Germline trimming cut 2 bases from V and 5 bases from J; bases unmatched to any gene: 18. The CDR3: CASSFGWASGGTTLDNEQFF. CDR3 nucleotides: TGTGCCAGCAGCTTCGGTTGGGCTAGCGGGGGGACCACCCTTGACAATGAGCAGTTCTTC.

CDR3 DNA: TGTGCCAGCAGGGAGAGAGAAAAACTGTTTTTT. Its protein product is CASREREKLFF. V usage is TRBV28 and J usage is TRBJ1-4; no reliable D call. V was trimmed by 6 bases and J by 8 bases, leaving 7 bases between them. The CDR3 is 11 amino acids. The germline V gene has CDR1 MDHEN and CDR2 SYDVKM.

V gene TRBV11-2 combines with J gene TRBJ1-1, with D unresolved. V was trimmed by 5 bases and J by 1 base, leaving 11 bases between them. Germline V gene sequence: CDR1 SGHAT, CDR2 FQNNGV. This CDR3 has 14 residues. CDR3 region: CASSPSRSNTEAFF. For the CDR3, the DNA is TGTGCCAGCAGCCCGAGCCGCTCGAACACTGAAGCTTTCTTT.

The rearrangement uses TRBV4-1 and TRBJ2-7; maybe TRBD2 (6 bases). CDR3 length equals 17 residues. V was shortened by 7 bases and J by 3 bases, with 25 bases between the two germline ends. Germline V gene lookup returns CDR1 MGHRA and CDR2 YSYEKL. CDR3 in amino acids: CASTPFLTRGLNYEQYF. The CDR3 nucleotides read TGCGCCAGCACCCCTTTCTTAACCCGGGGACTTAACTACGAGCAGTACTTC.

The rearrangement links TRBV11-2 to TRBJ1-1; no clear D. V lost 7 bases, J lost 3 bases, and 6 bases lay in between. This CDR3 has 11 residues. Germline CDR1 is SGHAT and CDR2 is FQNNGV. CDR3 residues: CASNSDTEAFF. For the CDR3, the DNA is TGTGCCAGCAATTCCGACACTGAAGCTTTCTTT.

This chain links TRBV5-1 with TRBJ2-1, with a weak D call TRBD1 (5 bases). V was shortened by 5 bases and J by 1 base, with 13 bases between the two germline ends. CDR3 length: 15 residues. The germline V gene has CDR1 SGHRS and CDR2 YFSETQ. CDR3 amino acids: CASSQGGSSYNEQFF. As DNA, the CDR3 is TGCGCCAGCAGTCAGGGCGGATCTTCCTACAATGAGCAGTTCTTC.

The V call is TRBV19, the J call TRBJ2-2, with a possible D match to TRBD1 (5 bases). There are 13 residues in the CDR3. The ends were cut back, 7 bases at V and 4 bases at J, with 10 bases in the middle. Germline V gene sequence: CDR1 LNHDA, CDR2 SQIVND (reference sequence). CDR3 protein: CASTGRVTGELFF. The CDR3 DNA reads TGTGCCAGTACGGGCAGGGTCACCGGGGAGCTGTTTTTT.

V and J are TRBV27 and TRBJ1-5; D is possibly TRBD1 (5 bases). There are 13 residues in the CDR3. CDR1 and CDR2 from the germline V gene are MNHEY and SMNVEV (reference sequence). V was clipped by 5 bases and J by 8 bases, with 13 bases between them. CDR3 DNA: TGTGCCAGCAGTCAGGACACCTTCGAGCCCCAGCATTTT. This sequence encodes CASSQDTFEPQHF.

The CDR3: CATQHNPVSGANVLTF. CDR3 DNA sequence: TGTGCCACACAACACAATCCAGTCTCTGGGGCCAACGTCCTGACTTTC. This chain uses TRBV7-2 with TRBJ2-6; no definite D call. CDR3 length equals 16 residues. Trimming cost V 10 bases and J 0 bases, with 16 bases left between them. Germline V gives CDR1 SGHTA, CDR2 FQGNSA.

CDR3 coding DNA: TGTGCCAGCAGTGCGGGAATGGTACACATTCAGTACTTC. Translated: CASSAGMVHIQYF. The rearrangement uses TRBV2 and TRBJ2-4; TRBD2 might be the D (5 bases). The ends were cut back, 4 bases at V and 8 bases at J, with 12 bases in the middle. CDR1 is SNHLY and CDR2 is FYNNEI in the germline V gene. There are 13 residues in the CDR3.

CDR3 sequence: CASSSSGLAGADTQYF. DNA for the CDR3: TGCGCCAGCAGCAGTTCGGGACTAGCGGGTGCAGATACGCAGTATTTT. This chain joins TRBV5-1 and TRBJ2-3; 12 bases fit TRBD2. The CDR3 sequence is 16 residues long. CDR1 and CDR2 (germline): SGHRS, YFSETQ. V was clipped by 4 bases and J by 4 bases; unmatched bases: 7. The whole variable domain, filled in from reference TRBV5-1 and TRBJ2-3, reads KAGVTQTPRYLIKTRGQQVTLSCSPISGHRSVSWYQQTPGQGLQFLFEYFSETQRNKGNFPGRFSGRQFSNSRSEMNVSTLELGDSALYLCASSSSGLAGADTQYFGPGTRLTVL.

V and J are TRBV28 and TRBJ2-3; TRBD2 is a possible D gene (5 bases). Trimming shortened V by 6 bases and J by 2 bases, and 12 bases separated the two germline ends. The CDR3 has 14 amino acids. The germline gives CDR1 MDHEN, CDR2 SYDVKM. The CDR3 loop reads CASRSPGVTDTQYF. CDR3 DNA: TGTGCCAGCAGATCCCCCGGGGTCACAGATACGCAGTATTTT.

Note on this clone: One end of the junction fails to match germline, which may point to a read error. The chain recombines TRBV7-7 with TRBJ2-1, with 8 bases matching TRBD1. Germline CDR1 SSHAT, CDR2 FNYEAQ (reference sequence). This CDR3 region has 15 residues. The CDR3 nucleotides read TGTGCTAGCAGCTTAGGACAGGGCACCTACAATGAGCAGTTCTTC. Translated, it gives CASSLGQGTYNEQFF.

The rearrangement uses TRBV3-1 (or the pseudogene TRBV3-2) and TRBJ1-2, with D perhaps matching TRBD1 (6 bases). Germline V lookup: CDR1 LGHDT, CDR2 YNNKEL (reference sequence). V lost 4 bases to trimming and J lost 8 bases, with 17 bases between them. CDR3 size: 14 residues. This CDR3 is CASSPASGVGGYTF. The CDR3, as DNA: TGTGCCAGCAGCCCCGCGTCAGGGGTGGGAGGCTACACCTTC.

This rearrangement joins TRBV7-2 to TRBJ2-5; no firm D call. CDR1 and CDR2 (germline): SGHTA, FQGNSA. This CDR3 region has 13 residues. Trimming cost V 0 bases and J 5 bases, with 7 bases left between them. DNA for the CDR3: TGTGCCAGCAGCTTAGCCCCGAGGGAGACCCAGTACTTC. It is translated as CASSLAPRETQYF.

This clone was counted between two and nine times. One junction end disagrees with the germline gene, perhaps due to a read error. The chain links TRBV7-2 to TRBJ1-4, with 7 nucleotides matching TRBD1. Germline CDR1 reads SGHTA; CDR2 reads FQGNSA. CDR3 size: 15 residues. As DNA, the CDR3 is TGTGCCAGCACCTTATTCGGACAGGTTAATGAAAAACTGTTTTTT. It yields the protein CASTLFGQVNEKLFF.

The chain is built from TRBV7-9 and TRBJ2-2, with 7 bases identical to TRBD1. Losses at the gene ends were 5 bases for V and 1 base for J; bases not matched to a gene: 4. Germline V lookup: CDR1 SEHNR, CDR2 FQNEAQ (reference sequence). The CDR3 length is 15 residues. The CDR3 DNA sequence: TGTGCCAGCAGCCCGCGGACAGGGAACACCGGGGAGCTGTTTTTT. This codes for CASSPRTGNTGELFF.